This TCR beta chain came from a study of cytomegalovirus exposure and HLA in healthy donors. The PCR had 60 Vbeta and 13 Jbeta primers. Profiling relied on immunoSEQ multiplex PCR, and the TCRdb table lists in-frame clones only, not all of them. The sample includes 150,000 to 200,000 clones, 76% of them seen just once. The length of the CDR3 is 14 residues. The ends lost 4 bases at V and 4 bases at J; junction bases unmatched: 3. Germline assignment: CDR1 LNHDA and CDR2 SQIVND (reference sequence). A word on this clone: Antigen unknown.

Whole-study results and caveats: The majority of TCR sequences were rare, yet some public TCRs appeared in many donors.

This chain joins TRBV19 and TRBJ1-4; 7 bases agree with TRBD1. The sequenced sample consisted of PBMCs. This TCR came from a male donor in good health and CMV-seronegative. The DNA for the CDR3 is TGTGCCAGTAGTACGCAGGGGGATAATGAAAAACTGTTTTTT. Translation: CASSTQGDNEKLFF.